Shown below are 8 T cell receptor beta chains from a single sample sequenced in a study of blood T cells in healthy people across ages. Then a second PCR, running roughly 7 to 11 cycles, was carried out with a sample-barcoded 5' primer and a J-beta primer mix. Each CDR3 protein gets one entry after TCRdb re-called the 5' RACE reads with MiXCR. The sample yields about 730,000 distinct CDR3 sequences, around 46% seen once. The sequencing sample was made of blood. The receptor source for this set is a woman aged 55-70 years in good health.

The rearrangement uses TRBV15 and TRBJ1-2; 11 positions match TRBD1. CDR1 LNHNV and CDR2 YYDKDF come from the germline V gene (reference sequence). The CDR3 runs to 17 residues. Trimming removed 0 bases from V and 6 bases from J; junction bases left unmatched: 9. This chain's CDR3 is CATSRDLRGTGGNGYTF. The DNA of the CDR3 is TGTGCCACCAGCAGAGATTTACGAGGGACAGGGGGAAATGGCTACACCTTC.

This clonotype was observed a few times. The chain links TRBV20-1 to TRBJ2-7; possibly TRBD1 for D (5 bases). CDR1 and CDR2 (germline): DFQATT, SNEGSKA (reference sequence). The V and J ends lost 1 base and 3 bases respectively, with 13 bases between them. The CDR3 has 14 residues. Written as DNA, the CDR3 is TGCAGTGCTAGAGTGGACACGGTGGACTACGAGCAGTACTTC. Its translation: CSARVDTVDYEQYF.

Regarding this clonotype: A much larger clone is a single base away; this may be a read error. V usage is TRBV2 and J usage is TRBJ2-1; the match to TRBD2 covers 7 bases. The J call may be in error: the DNA end matches TRBJ2-7 better. Germline V gene data show CDR1 as SNHLY and CDR2 as FYNNEI. There are 16 residues in the CDR3. CDR3 residues: CASSESEAGTTNEQYF. The CDR3 DNA reads as TGTGCCAGCAGTGAATCGGAAGCGGGGACTACTAATGAGCAGTACTTC.

This chain uses TRBV20-1 with TRBJ2-7; D might be TRBD2 (6 bases). The CDR3 covers 13 residues. The germline V gene has CDR1 DFQATT and CDR2 SNEGSKA (reference sequence). Trimming stripped 7 bases from V and 3 bases from J, with 16 bases between. CDR3 coding DNA: TGCAGTGGGTTGCTAGCGAAGGTCTACGAGCAGTACTTC. Translating gives CSGLLAKVYEQYF.

In this sample, this clonotype turned up a few times. The chain links TRBV20-1 to TRBJ1-5; 10 bases line up with TRBD1. Germline V gives CDR1 DFQATT, CDR2 SNEGSKA (reference sequence). This CDR3 spans 14 amino acids. J lost 7 bases, V lost 3 bases, and 6 bases had no gene match. CDR3: CSASRGTGEQPQHF. The CDR3 bases are TGCAGTGCTAGTCGCGGGACAGGGGAGCAGCCCCAGCATTTT.

The rearrangement joins TRBV4-1 to TRBJ2-7; 9 nucleotides line up with TRBD1. The CDR3 covers 16 residues. CDR1 is MGHRA and CDR2 is YSYEKL in the germline V gene. The junction had 12 bases not matched to a gene; V was cut back by 3 bases and J by 6 bases. The CDR3 bases are TGCGCCAGCAGCCATGACCGGGACAGGGTATCGAGCGAGCAGTACTTC. Residues: CASSHDRDRVSSEQYF.

This clonotype was recorded only once. This rearrangement joins TRBV24-1 to TRBJ2-1; 10 bases fit TRBD1. CDR3 length: 12 residues. CDR1 and CDR2 (germline): KGHDR, SFDVKD. V was pared by 3 bases and J by 15 bases, with 4 bases of the junction left unmatched. The chain's CDR3 is CATSDTGQGLFF. Written as DNA, the CDR3 is TGTGCCACCAGTGATACGGGACAGGGGCTGTTCTTC.

This clonotype showed up just a few times. This CDR3 is CASSPPGGSYNEQYF. The CDR3 coding sequence is TGTGCCAGCAGCCCGCCCGGGGGCTCCTACAATGAGCAGTACTTC. The V call is TRBV7-6, the J call TRBJ2-1; the D gene could be TRBD1 or TRBD2 (6 bases each). The end of the DNA aligns better with TRBJ2-7, so the J call may be wrong. CDR1 is SGHVS and CDR2 is FNYEAQ in the germline V gene. The CDR3 totals 15 residues.